The T cell receptor (beta chain) under discussion was sequenced for a study of T cells in Graves' hyperthyroidism and ophthalmopathy. Across the whole study: The blood sample was taken at first diagnosis, before treatment began.

Researchers amplified the TCR beta CDR3 regions from RNA transcripts. A set of HTBI primers served as the primers for a first-round RT-PCR of the TCR CDR3. TCRdb recomputed calls from the multiplex PCR reads with MiXCR, one row per CDR3 protein. The sample records 400,000 to 550,000 distinct CDR3 sequences, about an eighth being singletons. CDR3 length: 15 amino acids. V was clipped by 0 bases and J by 4 bases, with 13 bases between them. Per the germline V gene, CDR1 is SGHRS and CDR2 is YFSETQ. General observations from the study: Separating ophthalmopathy from stable hyperthyroidism was achieved by a 13 V-J model.

Each diagnosis was grounded in clinical symptoms, serum thyroxine and TRAb, thyroid ultrasound, and orbital computed tomography. Comments on this clonotype: What it recognizes is unknown.

Sequenced sample: blood. This sequence originates from a woman aged 18-35 years with Graves' hyperthyroidism. The J gene is TRBJ1-1, the V gene TRBV5-1; tentative D call: TRBD1 (5 bases). CDR3 protein: CASSLAMGLSTEAFF. Here the CDR3 DNA reads TGCGCCAGCAGCTTGGCTATGGGGCTTAGCACTGAAGCTTTCTTT.